Listed here is a single T cell receptor (beta chain). Antigen unknown. Germline V gene data show CDR1 as MNHEY and CDR2 as SVGAGI. The V and J ends lost 2 bases and 7 bases respectively, with 12 bases between them. The CDR3 covers 14 residues. The sample belongs to a study of EBV T-cell therapy then PD-1 blockade in nasopharyngeal carcinoma. Clones were read by immunoSEQ multiplex PCR, and TCRdb kept only the in-frame ones, dropping some. The sample holds 20,000 or so clones, approximately 79% seen once. Time point: 266 days after commencement of treatment, after nivolumab therapy. The treatment denotes: AdE1-LMPpoly-expanded autologous EBV-specific T-cell therapy followed by anti-PD-1 nivolumab.

The sequencing used CD8+ T cells from blood, collected around day 300 from a patient whose treatment included autologous EBV-specific T cells and nivolumab. This chain joins TRBV6-5 and TRBJ2-1, with a tentative D call TRBD1 (5 bases). The TCR comes from a man aged 40-49 years with nasopharyngeal carcinoma. DNA for the CDR3: TGTGCCAGCAGTTACGGGGCTCTTGGGAATGAGCAGTTCTTC. This gives the protein CASSYGALGNEQFF.